This note documents a single T cell receptor beta chain sequence. This sample stems from a study of blood T cell repertoires in COVID-19. Study overall: Samples representing acute and convalescent COVID-19 were sourced from the United States, Italy and Spain. Sample material is recorded as cDNA or gDNA derived from T cells, B-cell-depleted T cells, or PBMCs.

Using immunoSEQ multiplex PCR, the repertoire was profiled, and TCRdb retains in-frame clones only, with some absent. The table records a few hundred thousand clones, about 86% of them present only once. This clonotype was obtained from a woman in her 30s who had recovered from COVID-19. The sequenced sample was peripheral blood.

The CDR3 region has the DNA TGTGCCAGCAGTTTTAATGGAGGTCCGAACACTGAAGCTTTCTTT. This codes for CASSFNGGPNTEAFF. The rearrangement joins TRBV27 to TRBJ1-1, with no clear D. CDR3 length: 15 amino acids. CDR1 MNHEY and CDR2 SMNVEV come from the germline V gene (reference sequence). V was cut by 3 bases and J by 1 base, with 12 bases left in between.